This T cell receptor beta chain is from a study of blood T cells in healthy people across ages. Broader study findings: Naive CD4+ cell counts and diversity both ran higher in long-lived than in aged donors. Considered underestimates were the diversity estimates obtained from one million T cells.

The study recruited healthy Caucasian donors from Russia who were aged about 6 to 95. The CDR3 has 15 residues. The V gene's germline CDR1 is SNHLY and CDR2 FYNNEI. V was pared by 1 base and J by 1 base, with 8 bases between. A J-beta primer mix and a sample-barcoded 5' primer were used in a second PCR of about 7 to 12 cycles. TCRdb used MiXCR to reprocess the 5' RACE reads, holding one entry per CDR3 protein. The sample has over 1,500,000 distinct CDR3 sequences, roughly two fifths seen once. Turning to this clonotype: Its antigen is not known.

Sequenced: blood. The receptor's source is a human donor in good health. V is TRBV2 and J is TRBJ2-1; D gene ambiguous. The CDR3 reads CASSEGGWSYNEQFF. CDR3 in DNA: TGTGCCAGCAGTGAAGGGGGTTGGTCCTACAATGAGCAGTTCTTC.